Below are 32 T cell receptor beta chains sequenced from a single sample in a study of post-analysis software for immune sequencing data. Study observations and caveats: Relative to controls, patients had several TRBV segments at higher frequency, with TRBV5-6, TRBV5-1 and TRBV20-1 among these.

These TCRs are of unknown antigen specificity. Included in the TCR beta cDNA libraries were unique molecular identifiers. A single record per CDR3 protein comes from TCRdb applying MiXCR to the PCR reads. The data contain about 460,000 distinct CDR3 sequences, under 55% of them singletons. The sample comprised blood. These receptors originate from a girl under 18 with multiple sclerosis.

The chain combines TRBV29-1 with TRBJ2-4; TRBD1 agrees at 8 bases. The DNA end is a closer match to TRBJ2-7, so the J assignment may be wrong. This CDR3 contains 13 residues. Germline values: CDR1 SQVTM, CDR2 ANQGSEA. The CDR3 region has the DNA TGCAGCGTACTGGACAGGGCCCCCTACGAGCAGTACTTC. It translates to CSVLDRAPYEQYF.

V gene TRBV5-1 combines with J gene TRBJ2-7; D uncertain. The CDR3 loop spans 13 amino acids. Deletions cut 0 bases from V and 5 bases from J, with 9 bases between. The V gene's germline CDR1 is SGHRS and CDR2 YFSETQ. The CDR3 bases are TGCGCCAGCAGCTTGGCCGATCGGGACGAGCAGTACTTC. It yields the protein CASSLADRDEQYF.

This clonotype was observed once. The chain links TRBV7-2 to TRBJ1-2; 8 positions match TRBD1. The CDR3 contains 15 residues. CDR1 and CDR2 from the germline V gene are SGHTA and FQGNSA. V lost 3 bases, J lost 6 bases, and 9 bases stayed unmatched. This CDR3 reads CASSFLGRQGNGYTF. DNA for the CDR3: TGTGCCAGCAGCTTCCTAGGTCGACAGGGGAATGGCTACACCTTC.

The sample holds a few counts of this clonotype. V is TRBV2 and J is TRBJ2-7; TRBD2 matches at 11 bases. Looked up from germline, CDR1 is SNHLY and CDR2 is FYNNEI. Trimming removed 5 bases from V and 5 bases from J; junction bases left unmatched: 5. CDR3 length equals 14 residues. CDR3 sequence reads: CASSRTSGSNEQYF. For the CDR3, the DNA is TGTGCCAGCAGTCGGACTAGCGGGTCTAACGAGCAGTACTTC.

The chain's CDR3 is CASSSSDPLYNEQFF. For the CDR3, the DNA is TGCGCCAGCAGCTCGTCGGACCCATTATACAATGAGCAGTTCTTC. The gene calls are TRBV5-1 and TRBJ2-1; D not certain. The V end was cut by 3 bases, the J end by 4 bases, with 14 bases between. The CDR3 contains 15 residues. Germline CDR1 is SGHRS and CDR2 is YFSETQ.

This clonotype was found a few times. The rearrangement joins TRBV4-1 to TRBJ2-3; D possibly corresponds to TRBD1 (5 bases). Trimming removed 0 bases from V and 2 bases from J, with 12 bases in between. The CDR3 is 16 residues long. Germline lookup yields CDR1 MGHRA and CDR2 YSYEKL. CDR3 loop: CASSQDVGRDTDTQYF. The CDR3 DNA is TGCGCCAGCAGCCAAGATGTTGGCAGGGACACAGATACGCAGTATTTT.

The chain is built from TRBV7-6 and TRBJ1-2; D possibly corresponds to TRBD1 (6 bases). The CDR3 has 14 amino acids. Germline CDR1 and CDR2: SGHVS and FNYEAQ. V dropped 1 base and J dropped 8 bases, with 14 bases sitting between them. The CDR3 sequence: CASSLGAGAKGYTF. In DNA, the CDR3 is TGTGCCAGCAGCTTAGGGGCAGGGGCTAAGGGCTACACCTTC. The complete variable domain, with remaining parts taken from reference TRBV7-6 and TRBJ1-2, reads GAGVSQSPRYKVTKRGQDVALRCDPISGHVSLYWYRQALGQGPEFLTYFNYEAQQDKSGLPNDRFSAERPEGSISTLTIQRTEQRDSAMYRCASSLGAGAKGYTFGSGTRLTVV.

This clonotype has just a few counts. The gene calls are TRBV28 and TRBJ2-7; 10 nucleotides agree with TRBD2. V lost 3 bases and J lost 6; bases outside the gene matches: 14. The CDR3 length is 17 residues. Germline V gene data show CDR1 as MDHEN and CDR2 as SYDVKM. CDR3 protein: CASSLVLAGDFATEQYF. As DNA, the CDR3 is TGTGCCAGCAGTTTGGTGCTAGCGGGAGATTTCGCGACCGAGCAGTACTTC.

This clonotype appeared once. V usage is TRBV24-1 and J usage is TRBJ2-1, with D perhaps TRBD1 (5 bases). There are 15 residues in the CDR3. Germline V gene lookup returns CDR1 KGHDR and CDR2 SFDVKD. The germline V and J ends were trimmed by 7 bases and 5 bases, with 17 bases remaining between them. CDR3 sequence: CATRAQGNEDNEQFF. The DNA for the CDR3 is TGTGCCACCAGGGCCCAGGGCAATGAGGACAATGAGCAGTTCTTC.

This clonotype was seen more than once but under ten times. J is TRBJ2-1 and V is TRBV5-6, with TRBD2 as a possible D gene (5 bases). The CDR3 loop spans 14 amino acids. Germline CDR1 SGHDT, CDR2 YYEEEE. Between the trimmed V and J ends, which lost 0 bases and 6 bases, there was a span of 10 bases. The DNA for the CDR3 is TGTGCCAGCAGCTTGGCCCCGGGATCCAATGAGCAGTTCTTC. Its protein product is CASSLAPGSNEQFF.

For the CDR3, the DNA is TGCGCCAGCAGCTTGGGCCTCGGACAGGGTCGCTACGAGCAGTACTTC. It encodes CASSLGLGQGRYEQYF. The chain employs TRBV5-1 and TRBJ2-7, with 8 bases identical to TRBD1. Trimming took 0 bases from V and 3 from J; bases not matched to a gene: 8. Germline lookup yields CDR1 SGHRS and CDR2 YFSETQ. CDR3 size: 16 residues.

J is TRBJ2-5 and V is TRBV6-2 or TRBV6-3; perhaps TRBD2 as D (6 bases). Germline loops: CDR1 MNHEY, CDR2 SVGEGT. The CDR3 consists of 14 residues. V gave up 4 bases and J gave up 4 bases, with 13 bases separating them. The CDR3 is CASSSSWGGETQYF. CDR3 DNA: TGTGCCAGCAGTTCCTCGTGGGGAGGAGAGACCCAGTACTTC.

This chain connects TRBV29-1 to TRBJ2-5, with a weak D call TRBD1 (6 bases). Germline-derived CDR1 and CDR2 are SQVTM and ANQGSEA. The CDR3 runs 14 residues. V lost 7 bases to trimming and J lost 11 bases, with 26 bases between them. The CDR3 here is CSAIGRNRVKEQYF. The CDR3 DNA follows: TGCAGCGCCATCGGCCGGAACAGGGTTAAGGAGCAGTACTTC.

This clonotype occurred a few times. The CDR3 region has the DNA TGCGCCAGCAGCTTGTTTGATCTGGGAGCGAACTACAATGAGCAGTTCTTC. It is translated as CASSLFDLGANYNEQFF. The chain recombines TRBV5-1 with TRBJ2-1; TRBD2 is a possible D gene (5 bases). V shed 1 base and J shed 3 bases, with 17 bases lying between them. This CDR3 spans 17 amino acids. Germline V gene lookup returns CDR1 SGHRS and CDR2 YFSETQ.

V is TRBV27 and J is TRBJ2-2, with 11 bases matching TRBD2. The CDR3 covers 17 residues. Per the germline V gene, CDR1 is MNHEY and CDR2 is SMNVEV (reference sequence). V trimming: 4 bases; J trimming: 2 bases; junction bases outside the gene matches: 6. The DNA for the CDR3 is TGTGCCAGCAGTTCCCCCCTAGCGGGAGGAAACACCGGGGAGCTGTTTTTT. Translation gives CASSSPLAGGNTGELFF.

The chain joins TRBV20-1 to TRBJ2-5; TRBD2 agrees at 8 bases. This CDR3 has 16 amino acids. Trimming took 0 bases from V and 0 from J; bases not matched to a gene: 6. Germline-derived CDR1 and CDR2 are DFQATT and SNEGSKA (reference sequence). Here the CDR3 reads CSARDWSSGYQETQYF. The CDR3 DNA follows: TGCAGTGCTAGAGATTGGTCTAGCGGGTACCAAGAGACCCAGTACTTC.

CDR3 DNA: TGCGCCAGCAGCCAAGAAATTCACACAGATACGCAGTATTTT. Protein sequence: CASSQEIHTDTQYF. The genes are TRBV4-3 and TRBJ2-3; no clear D. The CDR3 is 14 amino acids. Germline lookup yields CDR1 LGHNA and CDR2 YSLEER. V was shortened by 0 bases and J by 2 bases, with 6 bases between the two germline ends.

The rearrangement uses TRBV11-3 and TRBJ2-1; D gene uncertain. The CDR3 extends over 14 amino acids. Germline V gives CDR1 SGHNT, CDR2 YENEEA. V was cut by 5 bases and J by 9 bases, with 17 bases left in between. CDR3 loop: CASSADGEVGEQFF. The DNA of the CDR3 is TGTGCCAGCAGCGCCGACGGCGAGGTCGGTGAGCAGTTCTTC.

The chain has TRBV24-1 and TRBJ2-2; the D gene is possibly TRBD1 (5 bases). The germline CDR1 and CDR2 sequences are KGHDR and SFDVKD. With 4 bases removed from V and 0 bases from J, the gap between germline ends came to 8 bases. The CDR3 spans 15 residues. Here the CDR3 DNA reads TGTGCCACCAGTGAATGGACACCGAACACCGGGGAGCTGTTTTTT. This translates into CATSEWTPNTGELFF.

Only a few counts were recorded for this clonotype. This chain connects TRBV14 to TRBJ2-1; 9 nucleotides agree with TRBD2. The CDR3 covers 18 residues. The V gene end was trimmed by 0 bases and the J gene end by 8 bases; junction bases not matched to a gene: 14. Germline V gives CDR1 SGHDN, CDR2 FVKESK. The CDR3 loop is CASSQDRRGRVYGHEQFF. CDR3 sequence (DNA): TGTGCCAGCAGCCAAGATCGGCGCGGGAGGGTTTATGGCCATGAGCAGTTCTTC.

This clonotype was counted between two and nine times. The genes are TRBV20-1 and TRBJ1-2, with D unresolved. CDR3 size: 16 residues. CDR1 and CDR2 (germline): DFQATT, SNEGSKA (reference sequence). V lost 1 base to trimming and J lost 0 bases, with 15 bases between them. Written as DNA, the CDR3 is TGCAGTGCTAGAGTGGTGGACGTTAGGTCTAACTATGGCTACACCTTC. It codes for CSARVVDVRSNYGYTF.

The chain recombines TRBV20-1 with TRBJ2-7; D assignment may be TRBD1 or TRBD2 (5 bases each). Deletions cut 4 bases from V and 2 bases from J, with 18 bases between. CDR1 is DFQATT and CDR2 is SNEGSKA in the germline V gene (reference sequence). The CDR3 spans 15 residues. CDR3: CSATLPGTDAYEQYF. The CDR3 DNA sequence: TGCAGTGCTACTCTCCCCGGGACGGATGCCTACGAGCAGTACTTC.

Of note for this clonotype: The DNA is left out, because the CDR3 cannot be placed on it with certainty; the CDR3 is given as TCRdb lists it. The CDR3 loop is CASSFFGEGSGFPGANVLTF. The chain has TRBV28 and TRBJ2-6; TRBD2, the table's D call, lacks a check against the DNA. Germline lookup yields CDR1 MDHEN and CDR2 SYDVKM. The CDR3 totals 20 residues, both ends included.

The V gene is TRBV29-1, the J gene TRBJ2-1, with D tentatively TRBD1 (6 bases). Gene TRBJ2-7 matches the end of the DNA better, so the J call may be wrong. The CDR3 runs to 13 residues. From germline, CDR1 is SQVTM and CDR2 ANQGSEA. Here the CDR3 DNA reads TGCAGCGTCCGGGACACCCACTACAATGAGCAGTACTTC. Its translation is CSVRDTHYNEQYF.

The chain carries TRBV7-2 and TRBJ2-5; D perhaps matches TRBD1 (5 bases). The closer fit of TRBJ2-7 to the DNA end suggests the J call may be wrong. This CDR3 spans 13 amino acids. CDR1 and CDR2 (germline): SGHTA, FQGNSA. The chain's CDR3 is CATTVGVAYEQYF. The CDR3 region has the DNA TGTGCCACCACCGTAGGGGTAGCCTACGAGCAGTACTTC.

The chain employs TRBV10-1 and TRBJ2-3; D is perhaps TRBD1 (6 bases). Trimming removed 0 bases from V and 1 base from J, with 11 bases in between. CDR1 and CDR2 (germline): WNHNN, SYGVQD (reference sequence). CDR3 length equals 16 residues. The CDR3 DNA follows: TGCGCCAGCAGTGAGTCGGACAGCTCGGGCACAGATACGCAGTATTTT. Translation: CASSESDSSGTDTQYF.

This chain joins TRBV24-1 and TRBJ2-5, with D perhaps TRBD1 or TRBD2 (5 bases each). The CDR3 is 14 residues long. The ends were cut back, 3 bases at V and 1 base at J, with 8 bases in the middle. Germline V gene sequence: CDR1 KGHDR, CDR2 SFDVKD. CDR3 nucleotide sequence: TGTGCCACCAGTGATCCCGGGACCCAAGAGACCCAGTACTTC. Translation gives CATSDPGTQETQYF.

This clonotype has only one observation. The chain links TRBV27 to TRBJ2-1; D is tentatively TRBD1 or TRBD2 (5 bases each). V lost 6 bases and J 7 bases, leaving 13 bases between the germline ends. Germline CDR1 reads MNHEY; CDR2 reads SMNVEV (reference sequence). The CDR3 runs 13 residues. The CDR3 nucleotides read TGTGCCAGCAGAGTAGCAGGGAGAAATGAGCAGTTCTTC. Encoded protein: CASRVAGRNEQFF.

This clonotype has just a few counts. The chain has TRBV4-3 and TRBJ2-7; D is unclear. The DNA end favors TRBJ2-5, so the J call may be wrong. Germline V CDR1 and CDR2: LGHNA, YSLEER. This CDR3 spans 14 amino acids. In DNA form, the CDR3 reads TGCGCCAGCAGCCAAGATGCCAGAGAAGAGACCCAGTACTTC. Translating it yields CASSQDAREETQYF.

The chain has TRBV27 and TRBJ1-5; TRBD1 might be the D (5 bases). CDR3 length: 13 amino acids. Germline V gene lookup returns CDR1 MNHEY and CDR2 SMNVEV (reference sequence). V lost 7 bases to trimming and J lost 4 bases, with 11 bases between them. The CDR3 region is CASKGRLNQPQHF. For the CDR3, the DNA is TGTGCCAGCAAGGGACGGTTAAATCAGCCCCAGCATTTT.

This chain links TRBV20-1 with TRBJ1-5, with D unresolved. Germline V gene sequence: CDR1 DFQATT, CDR2 SNEGSKA (reference sequence). Trimming took 1 base from V and 3 from J, leaving 4 bases between them. The CDR3 loop spans 12 amino acids. DNA of the CDR3: TGCAGTGCTAGAGCCCCCAATCAGCCCCAGCATTTT. Amino acid sequence: CSARAPNQPQHF.

The V call is TRBV5-6, the J call TRBJ2-1; the D gene is possibly TRBD1 (5 bases). Germline V CDR1 and CDR2: SGHDT, YYEEEE. Trimming took off 2 bases at V and 10 bases at J, with 22 bases between the two ends. CDR3 length: 16 residues. The CDR3: CASSLTRQKKSYEQFF. The CDR3 DNA reads TGTGCCAGCAGCTTAACCAGACAGAAGAAGTCCTACGAGCAGTTCTTC.